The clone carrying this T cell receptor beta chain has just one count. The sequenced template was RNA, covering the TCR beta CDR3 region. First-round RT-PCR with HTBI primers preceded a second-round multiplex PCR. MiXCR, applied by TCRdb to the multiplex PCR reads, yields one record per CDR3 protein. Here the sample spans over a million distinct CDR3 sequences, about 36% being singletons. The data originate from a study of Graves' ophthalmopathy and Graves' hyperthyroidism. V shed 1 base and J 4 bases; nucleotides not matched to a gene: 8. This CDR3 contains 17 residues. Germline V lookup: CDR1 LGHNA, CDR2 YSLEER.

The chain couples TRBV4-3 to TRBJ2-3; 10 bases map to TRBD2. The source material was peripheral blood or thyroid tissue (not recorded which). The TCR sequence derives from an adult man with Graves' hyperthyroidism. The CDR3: CASSQVASGGVSDTQYF. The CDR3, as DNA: TGCGCCAGCAGCCAAGTGGCTAGCGGGGGTGTATCAGATACGCAGTATTTT.